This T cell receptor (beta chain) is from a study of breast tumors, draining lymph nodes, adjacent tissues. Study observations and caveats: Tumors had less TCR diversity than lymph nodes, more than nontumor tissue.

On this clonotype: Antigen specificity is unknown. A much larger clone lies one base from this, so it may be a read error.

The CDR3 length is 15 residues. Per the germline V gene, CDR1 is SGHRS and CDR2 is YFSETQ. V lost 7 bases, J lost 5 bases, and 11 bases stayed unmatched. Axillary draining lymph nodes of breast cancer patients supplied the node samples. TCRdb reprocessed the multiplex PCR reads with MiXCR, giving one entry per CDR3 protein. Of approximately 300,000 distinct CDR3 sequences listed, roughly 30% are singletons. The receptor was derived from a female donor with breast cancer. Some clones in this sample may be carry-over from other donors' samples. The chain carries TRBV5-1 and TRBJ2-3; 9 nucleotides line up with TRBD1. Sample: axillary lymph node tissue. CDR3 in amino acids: CASPDLDRGVDTQYF. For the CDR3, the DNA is TGCGCCAGCCCAGATTTGGACAGGGGCGTAGATACGCAGTATTTT.